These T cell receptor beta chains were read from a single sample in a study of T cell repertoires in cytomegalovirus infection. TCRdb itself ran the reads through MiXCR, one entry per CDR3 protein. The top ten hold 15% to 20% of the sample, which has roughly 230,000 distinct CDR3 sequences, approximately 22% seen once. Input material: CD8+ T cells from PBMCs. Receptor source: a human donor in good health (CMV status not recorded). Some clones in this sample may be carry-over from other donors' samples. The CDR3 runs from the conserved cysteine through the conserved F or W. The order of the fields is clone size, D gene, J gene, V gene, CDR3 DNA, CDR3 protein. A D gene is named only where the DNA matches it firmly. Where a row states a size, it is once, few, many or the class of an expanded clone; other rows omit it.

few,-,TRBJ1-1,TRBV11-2,TGTGCCAGCAGCTTAGATCTCGGGAACACTGAAGCTTTCTTT,CASSLDLGNTEAFF
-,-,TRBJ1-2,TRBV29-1,TGCAGCGTTTCGACAGCCTATGGCTACACCTTC,CSVSTAYGYTF
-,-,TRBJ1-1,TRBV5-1,TGCGCCAGCAGCTTGGCAACAGGAGACATTGAAGCTTTCTTT,CASSLATGDIEAFF
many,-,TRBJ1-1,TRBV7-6,TGTGCCAGCAGGGGGGATCTGCGGTGGCAGAGTGAAGCTTTCTTT,CASRGDLRWQSEAFF
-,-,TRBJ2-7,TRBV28,TGTGCCAGCAGTTTCAGGGTATACGAGCAGTACTTC,CASSFRVYEQYF
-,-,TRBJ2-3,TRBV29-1,TGCAGCGTTGAAGTTCTCCCCCATGACAGAGGGAGCACAGATACGCAGTATTTT,CSVEVLPHDRGSTDTQYF
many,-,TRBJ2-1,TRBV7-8,TGTGCCAGCAGCCCCATAAAGGTCGGTGAGCAGTTCTTC,CASSPIKVGEQFF
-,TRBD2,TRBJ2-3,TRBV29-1,TGCAGCGTTGAAGATTACCCGTCTTTGGCTAGCGGGGGGCCAATTAGCACAGATACGCAGTATTTT,CSVEDYPSLASGGPISTDTQYF
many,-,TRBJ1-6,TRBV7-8,TGTGCCAGCAGCTCCATCGGACCCTATAATTCACCCCTCCACTTT,CASSSIGPYNSPLHF
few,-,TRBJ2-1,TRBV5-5,TGTGCCAGCAGCTTGGTAGTTGGACAGAACAATGAGCAGTTCTTC,CASSLVVGQNNEQFF
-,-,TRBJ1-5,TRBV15,TGTGCCACCAGCAGAACAAGGGCTGGCAATCAGCCCCAGCATTTT,CATSRTRAGNQPQHF
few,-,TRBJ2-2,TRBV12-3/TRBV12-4,TGTGCCAGCAGTCCCTCCGGGGGACAGTTTACCGGGGAGCTGTTTTTT,CASSPSGGQFTGELFF
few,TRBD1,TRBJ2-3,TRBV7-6,TGTGCCAGCAGCTGGCACAGGGGGCGGCCAGATACGCAGTATTTT,CASSWHRGRPDTQYF
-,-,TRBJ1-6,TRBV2,TGTGCCAGCACTACCGGGGCTTCCTATCTTAATTCACCCCTCCACTTT,CASTTGASYLNSPLHF
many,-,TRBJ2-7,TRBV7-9,TGTGCCAGCAGCCCGGTACTGGGGGGTCTCTACGAGCAGTACTTC,CASSPVLGGLYEQYF